The 29 T cell receptor beta chains in this list originate from one sample, sequenced in a study of cytomegalovirus exposure and HLA in healthy donors. The repertoire was sequenced with immunoSEQ multiplex PCR; TCRdb's copy has only in-frame clones and lacks some. The table has around 200,000 clones, 81% seen once; the top ten hold about 1.2%. The specimen was PBMCs. Every receptor here comes from a woman in her twenties or thirties in good health and CMV-seronegative.

This sequence joins TRBV7-9 and TRBJ2-7; possibly TRBD1 for D (6 bases). CDR3 length: 13 amino acids. Germline CDR1 and CDR2: SEHNR and FQNEAQ (reference sequence). Trimming stripped 4 bases from V and 6 bases from J, with 13 bases between. The CDR3 here is CASSSGQLSEQYF. The CDR3 region has the DNA TGTGCCAGCAGCTCTGGACAGCTGAGCGAGCAGTACTTC.

The CDR3 spells CASRGAVLIPNEQFF. The CDR3 nucleotides read TGTGCCAGCAGGGGGGCCGTTCTCATCCCCAATGAGCAGTTCTTC. The V and J genes are TRBV6-6 and TRBJ2-1; a weak D match, TRBD1 (6 bases). V lost 6 bases, J lost 6 bases, and 18 bases lay in between. Germline-derived CDR1 and CDR2 are MNHNY and SVGAGI (reference sequence). This CDR3 is built from 15 residues.

This rearrangement joins TRBV5-1 to TRBJ1-1; no clear D. In germline, CDR1 is SGHRS, CDR2 YFSETQ. The CDR3 consists of 14 residues. V was trimmed by 0 bases and J by 5 bases, leaving 11 bases between them. This chain's CDR3 is CASSLAKERTEAFF. The CDR3 bases are TGCGCCAGCAGCTTGGCCAAAGAGAGGACTGAAGCTTTCTTT.

The CDR3 protein is CASTRPSSGNTIYF. The CDR3 DNA reads TGTGCCAGTACCCGCCCCAGCTCTGGAAACACCATATATTTT. The chain has TRBV19 and TRBJ1-3; D is unresolved. The CDR3 sequence is 14 residues long. The germline V gene has CDR1 LNHDA and CDR2 SQIVND (reference sequence). Trimming cost V 7 bases and J 0 bases, with 10 bases left between them.

The chain uses TRBV5-1 and TRBJ2-7; D uncertain. The CDR3 runs to 11 residues. The ends were cut back, 4 bases at V and 7 bases at J, with 9 bases in the middle. Germline CDR1 is SGHRS and CDR2 is YFSETQ. CDR3 coding DNA: TGCGCCAGCAGCCCCCCCCGGGAGCAGTACTTC. It codes for CASSPPREQYF.

This clone was seen a handful of times. J is TRBJ1-6 and V is TRBV6-5, with TRBD1 identical over 7 bases. The CDR3 runs to 13 residues. J gave up 7 bases and V 6 bases, and 3 bases lay outside the gene matches. Germline V gene data show CDR1 as MNHEY and CDR2 as SVGAGI. The CDR3 loop reads CASSAGGNSPLHF. In DNA form, the CDR3 reads TGTGCCAGCAGCGCAGGGGGGAATTCACCCCTCCACTTT.

The chain couples TRBV19 to TRBJ1-5; D remains unclear. This CDR3 has 16 amino acids. The V end was cut by 1 base, the J end by 0 bases, with 10 bases between. Germline CDR1 reads LNHDA; CDR2 reads SQIVND (reference sequence). CDR3 DNA sequence: TGTGCCAGTAGTATAGTTAACCGGGGTAGCAATCAGCCCCAGCATTTT. Protein sequence: CASSIVNRGSNQPQHF.

This chain connects TRBV6-6 to TRBJ1-2; D not resolved. Germline assignment: CDR1 MNHNY and CDR2 SVGAGI (reference sequence). V was cut by 8 bases and J by 5 bases, with 18 bases left in between. The CDR3 has 14 amino acids. The CDR3 DNA sequence: TGTGCCAGCGGGAGCAGGATCGGGTGGTATGGCTACACCTTC. Amino acid sequence: CASGSRIGWYGYTF.

This sequence joins TRBV25-1 and TRBJ2-7, with a tentative D call TRBD1 (5 bases). Trimming took 6 bases from V and 5 from J, leaving 8 bases between them. Germline assignment: CDR1 MGHDK and CDR2 SYGVNS. The CDR3 extends over 11 amino acids. For the CDR3, the DNA is TGTGCCAGCAGCAGGGTCCACGAGCAGTACTTC. It yields the protein CASSRVHEQYF.

The chain links TRBV29-1 to TRBJ2-1, with D possibly being TRBD1 (6 bases). The CDR3 runs 17 residues. The germline V gene encodes CDR1 SQVTM and CDR2 ANQGSEA. Trimming stripped 6 bases from V and 1 base from J, with 22 bases between. The CDR3 region is CSVETSWDTISYNEQFF. The CDR3 DNA reads as TGCAGCGTCGAGACGAGTTGGGACACAATTTCCTACAATGAGCAGTTCTTC.

The gene calls are TRBV6-1 and TRBJ2-7, with D perhaps TRBD2 (6 bases). The V end was cut by 1 base, the J end by 3 bases, with 10 bases between. Germline CDR1 MNHNS, CDR2 SASEGT. The CDR3 is 14 residues long. The CDR3 DNA reads TGTGCCAGCAGTGAAGGGGGCGGGGACTACGAGCAGTACTTC. It encodes CASSEGGGDYEQYF.

This clone was observed once. The chain carries TRBV4-1 and TRBJ2-7; TRBD2 aligns across 7 bases. Looked up from germline, CDR1 is MGHRA and CDR2 is YSYEKL. The ends lost 0 bases at V and 0 bases at J; junction bases unmatched: 5. This CDR3 comprises 16 residues. For the CDR3, the DNA is TGCGCCAGCAGCCAAGATCCCCCTAGCGGCTCCTACGAGCAGTACTTC. This codes for CASSQDPPSGSYEQYF.

This chain uses TRBV11-2 with TRBJ1-1; D gene unclear. Germline-derived CDR1 and CDR2 are SGHAT and FQNNGV. This CDR3 is 15 amino acids long. The germline V and J ends were trimmed by 2 bases and 6 bases, with 16 bases remaining between them. CDR3 nucleotides: TGTGCCAGCAGCTTAAGTCTACGGGGTAACGCTGAAGCTTTCTTT. Amino acids: CASSLSLRGNAEAFF.

The V gene is TRBV19, the J gene TRBJ1-5; D is perhaps TRBD1 (6 bases). The CDR3 is 15 residues long. Trimming took off 7 bases at V and 0 bases at J, with 13 bases between the two ends. CDR1 is LNHDA, CDR2 SQIVND, per germline (reference sequence). CDR3 DNA: TGTGCCAGTAAGCGGACGACAGGTAGCAATCAGCCCCAGCATTTT. It is translated as CASKRTTGSNQPQHF.

The chain recombines TRBV5-4 with TRBJ2-5, with 7 bases aligning to TRBD2. CDR3 length: 15 amino acids. V shed 1 base, J shed 4 bases, and the junction held 7 bases outside the gene matches. CDR1 and CDR2 (germline): SGHNT, YYREEE (reference sequence). CDR3 DNA: TGTGCCAGCAGCTTGACAGCGGGAATGGGAGAGACCCAGTACTTC. Amino acid sequence: CASSLTAGMGETQYF. Full variable domain (missing parts from reference TRBV5-4 and TRBJ2-5): ETGVTQSPTHLIKTRGQQVTLRCSSQSGHNTVSWYQQALGQGPQFIFQYYREEENGRGNFPPRFSGLQFPNYSSELNVNALELDDSALYLCASSLTAGMGETQYFGPGTRLLVL.

The chain carries TRBV6-4 and TRBJ2-1; tentatively, D is TRBD2 (5 bases). Trimming stripped 3 bases from V and 12 bases from J, with 18 bases between. CDR1 MRHNA and CDR2 SNTAGT come from the germline V gene. The CDR3 length is 14 residues. The CDR3 bases are TGTGCCAGCAGTGAAGTCGAGACCCCGGGAAGGCAGTTCTTC. Encoded protein: CASSEVETPGRQFF.

There are a few counts of this clone. This rearrangement joins TRBV6-5 to TRBJ1-5; D is undetermined. This CDR3 contains 14 residues. The germline CDR1 and CDR2 sequences are MNHEY and SVGAGI. V gave up 0 bases and J gave up 0 bases, with 3 bases separating them. Written as DNA, the CDR3 is TGTGCCAGCAGTTACTCATATAGCAATCAGCCCCAGCATTTT. It specifies CASSYSYSNQPQHF.

The table lists this clone with a few counts. The rearrangement uses TRBV19 and TRBJ1-3, with TRBD1 as a possible D gene (5 bases). The CDR3 totals 14 residues. The germline gives CDR1 LNHDA, CDR2 SQIVND (reference sequence). V shed 5 bases and J shed 0 bases, with 8 bases lying between them. This CDR3 reads CASSRQFSGNTIYF. The CDR3 DNA reads TGTGCCAGTAGTCGACAGTTCTCTGGAAACACCATATATTTT.

The rearrangement joins TRBV7-2 to TRBJ1-5, with TRBD1 as a possible D gene (5 bases). Germline CDR1 SGHTA, CDR2 FQGNSA. V was clipped by 4 bases and J by 4 bases, with 8 bases between them. The CDR3 extends over 13 amino acids. CDR3 sequence reads: CASSYRGNQPQHF. DNA of the CDR3: TGTGCCAGCAGCTACCGGGGGAATCAGCCCCAGCATTTT. Supplemented by reference TRBV7-2 and TRBJ1-5, the full variable domain reads GAGVSQSPSNKVTEKGKDVELRCDPISGHTALYWYRQSLGQGLEFLIYFQGNSAPDKSGLPSDRFSAERTGGSVSTLTIQRTQQEDSAVYLCASSYRGNQPQHFGDGTRLSIL.

The chain employs TRBV20-1 and TRBJ1-1, with D unresolved. Germline CDR1 DFQATT, CDR2 SNEGSKA (reference sequence). V lost 2 bases to trimming and J lost 6 bases, with 7 bases between them. CDR3 length: 11 amino acids. In DNA, the CDR3 is TGCAGTGCTAGACGGGGAGCTGAAGCTTTCTTT. It encodes CSARRGAEAFF.

This chain uses TRBV11-3 with TRBJ1-4; 9 nucleotides match TRBD1. CDR1 and CDR2 from the germline V gene are SGHNT and YENEEA. This CDR3 region has 13 residues. Germline trimming cut 5 bases from V and 16 bases from J; bases unmatched to any gene: 11. In nucleotides, the CDR3 is TGTGCCAGCAGCCAGGGGGGACAGGGAAGAAAGTTTTTT. Its translation: CASSQGGQGRKFF.

The chain employs TRBV7-2 and TRBJ2-7; D perhaps matches TRBD2 (5 bases). The CDR3 sequence is 14 residues long. CDR1 and CDR2 (germline): SGHTA, FQGNSA. V dropped 1 base and J dropped 1 base, with 8 bases sitting between them. The chain's CDR3 is CASSLVGGSYEQYF. As DNA, the CDR3 is TGTGCCAGCAGCTTAGTGGGCGGGTCCTACGAGCAGTACTTC.

The rearrangement links TRBV27 to TRBJ1-5; unclear D gene. The germline V gene encodes CDR1 MNHEY and CDR2 SMNVEV (reference sequence). V lost 1 base, J lost 3 bases, and 13 bases lay in between. The CDR3 sequence is 16 residues long. Here the CDR3 DNA reads TGTGCCAGCAGTTTATTCGGGCCGGGGAACAATCAGCCCCAGCATTTT. Amino acids: CASSLFGPGNNQPQHF.

This clone has more than one count but fewer than ten. The V gene is TRBV13, the J gene TRBJ1-1; 8 nucleotides match TRBD1. Germline values: CDR1 PRHDT, CDR2 FYEKMQ (reference sequence). V lost 4 bases and J lost 4; bases outside the gene matches: 5. The CDR3 totals 14 residues. CDR3 nucleotides: TGTGCCAGCAGCTCTCTCACAGGGGGCACTGAAGCTTTCTTT. Translation: CASSSLTGGTEAFF.

The chain combines TRBV13 with TRBJ2-3, with 16 bases fitting TRBD2. Per the germline V gene, CDR1 is PRHDT and CDR2 is FYEKMQ (reference sequence). The CDR3 covers 19 residues. J lost 4 bases, V lost 5 bases, and 12 bases had no gene match. The CDR3 region is CASSPGTSGRALVPDTQYF. The CDR3 bases are TGTGCCAGCAGCCCGGGGACTAGCGGGAGGGCCTTGGTCCCAGATACGCAGTATTTT.

The chain has TRBV9 and TRBJ2-7, with TRBD1 matching 7 bases. The CDR3 consists of 15 residues. V shed 3 bases and J 6 bases; nucleotides not matched to a gene: 12. Germline CDR1 and CDR2: SGDLS and YYNGEE. This chain's CDR3 is CASSDETGQPFEQYF. Written as DNA, the CDR3 is TGTGCCAGCAGCGATGAAACGGGACAGCCCTTCGAGCAGTACTTC.

A few counts support this clone. J is TRBJ2-2 and V is TRBV2; D gene ambiguous. V lost 5 bases, J lost 4 bases, and 5 bases lay in between. CDR1 and CDR2 (germline): SNHLY, FYNNEI. CDR3 length equals 12 residues. CDR3 protein: CASSTTTGELFF. The CDR3 nucleotides read TGTGCCAGCAGTACTACCACCGGGGAGCTGTTTTTT.

The chain carries TRBV10-2 and TRBJ2-1; TRBD1 agrees at 7 bases. Germline loops: CDR1 WSHSY, CDR2 SAAADI. This CDR3 region has 15 residues. J gave up 8 bases and V 6 bases, and 13 bases lay outside the gene matches. CDR3 coding DNA: TGCGCCAGCAGGACTACCGGGACAGTGGCCTATGAGCAGTTCTTC. It encodes CASRTTGTVAYEQFF.

This sequence joins TRBV5-6 and TRBJ1-2; weak D call: TRBD1 (5 bases). In germline, CDR1 is SGHDT, CDR2 YYEEEE. This CDR3 has 14 residues. V was trimmed by 5 bases and J by 3 bases, leaving 14 bases between them. CDR3 bases: TGTGCCAGCAGGACAGAAACTCATCACTATGGCTACACCTTC. Translation: CASRTETHHYGYTF.